The source of this TCR beta chain is a study of blood T cell repertoires in COVID-19. Clones were read by immunoSEQ multiplex PCR, and TCRdb kept only the in-frame ones, dropping some. The sample includes 270,000 or so clones, about 85% seen only once; the top ten take roughly 6.7%. In germline, CDR1 is SGHNT, CDR2 YYREEE (reference sequence). Trimming at V came to 4 bases and at J to 1 base, leaving 3 bases not matched to a gene. CDR3 size: 14 residues. This receptor was taken from a woman aged 50 to 65 who had been exposed to COVID-19. The sequencing input was PBMCs or T cells enriched from blood (not recorded which). V and J are TRBV5-4 and TRBJ2-7; 9 nucleotides align to TRBD2. The chain's CDR3 is CASSPGLASYEQYF. The DNA of the CDR3 is TGTGCCAGCAGCCCGGGACTAGCATCCTACGAGCAGTACTTC. Based on the CDR3 plus reference TRBV5-4 and TRBJ2-7, the full variable domain is ETGVTQSPTHLIKTRGQQVTLRCSSQSGHNTVSWYQQALGQGPQFIFQYYREEENGRGNFPPRFSGLQFPNYSSELNVNALELDDSALYLCASSPGLASYEQYFGPGTRLTVT.